A selection of T cell receptor beta chains follows, all from one sample in a study of OX40 agonist ivuxolimab in advanced cancers. Sequenced by immunoSEQ multiplex PCR; TCRdb stores in-frame clones only, minus some. Of roughly 80,000 clones in the sample, 90% are singletons; the top ten hold 0.55% to 0.7%. This sample comprised CD4+ or CD8+ T cells sorted from blood, obtained in a trial of the OX40 agonist ivuxolimab. These receptors were collected from an adult with an advanced solid tumor such as melanoma, head and neck, liver or kidney cancer. Each CDR3 is given with its conserved first and last residue. The listing skips clone size in some rows; elsewhere it reads once, few, many or a size class.

abundance,v_gene,CDR3aa
.,TRBV6-1,CASSAGIGFIYEQYF
.,TRBV5-6,CASSSIRKTQETQYF
.,TRBV9,CASSVYGRGGSTDTQYF
.,TRBV13,CASSRDSPDTQYF
.,TRBV28,CASSLKGLGRGSSYEQYF
.,TRBV28,CASSLAGQVDEQYF
.,TRBV6-1,CASLSGNVNEQFF
.,TRBV11-3,CASQGSGAFNEQFF
.,TRBV25-1,CASSEGGNQPQHF
.,TRBV6-5,CASRKRRFQETQYF
few,TRBV9,CASSVGLAGAASTDTQYF
.,TRBV28,CASSFGGVQPQHF
once,TRBV5-1,CASSSRGGTDLEKLFF
.,TRBV7-6,CASSPGTVIEKLFF
.,TRBV5-4,CASSLDVTGPGYTF
.,TRBV7-9,CASSLGIGDSNEKLFF
.,TRBV6-5,CASSYFRTGELFF
.,TRBV7-3,CASSLTGMAYNEQFF
.,TRBV7-9,CASSLAETIGSPLHF
.,TRBV6-5,CASRGGIGEKLFF
once,TRBV5-1,CASSDLLAKNIQYF
.,TRBV6-5,CASSQGPWAYEQFF
.,TRBV9,CASSVDLGNEQFF
.,TRBV7-3,CASSLAGLNTGELFF
.,TRBV2,CASTVGGVENIQYF
few,TRBV4-1,CASSPGTSGRYEQFF